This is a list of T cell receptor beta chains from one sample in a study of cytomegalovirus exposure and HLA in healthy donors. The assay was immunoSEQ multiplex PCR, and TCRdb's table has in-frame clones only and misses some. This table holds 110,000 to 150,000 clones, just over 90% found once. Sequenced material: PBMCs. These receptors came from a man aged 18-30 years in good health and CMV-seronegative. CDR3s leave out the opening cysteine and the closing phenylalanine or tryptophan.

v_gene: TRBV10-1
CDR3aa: ASSESLAGGQETQY

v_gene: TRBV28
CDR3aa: ASSRQLSLQETQY

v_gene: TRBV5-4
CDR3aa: ASSPSGAGGPTDTQY

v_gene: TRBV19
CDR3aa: ASSIEEGQKLF

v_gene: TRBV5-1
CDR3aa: ASSPLSGGETQY

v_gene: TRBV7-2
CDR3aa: ASSLNRGGAVSQAF

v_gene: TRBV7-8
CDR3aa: ASSLQGDREAYNEQF

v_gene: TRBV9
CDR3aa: ASSVGGELNQPQH

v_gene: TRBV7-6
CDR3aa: ASSSRTSGSLDTQY

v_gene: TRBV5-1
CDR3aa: ASSLLLGGAQETQY

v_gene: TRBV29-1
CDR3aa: SVEMRGRTGELF

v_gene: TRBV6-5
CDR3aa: ASSSRLGEVTGELF

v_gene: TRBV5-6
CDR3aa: ASSPKGVRLVTEAF

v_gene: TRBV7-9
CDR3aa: ASSLRGQDYGYT

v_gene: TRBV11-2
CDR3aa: ASTLRQGRLTDTQY

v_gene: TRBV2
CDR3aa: ASTRTSGDTGELF

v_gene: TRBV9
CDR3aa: ASRADGGNGYT

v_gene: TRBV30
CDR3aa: AWSLTKYNEQF

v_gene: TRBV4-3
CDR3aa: ASSQGGGLGNEQF

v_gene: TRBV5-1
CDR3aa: ASSLADGGGSPLH

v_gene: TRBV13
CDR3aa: ASSRRTSGSPEQF

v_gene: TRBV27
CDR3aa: ASSPHARSNYGYT

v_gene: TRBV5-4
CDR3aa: ASSSRFGTDTQY

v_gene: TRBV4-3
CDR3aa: ASSQDYGDSYGYT

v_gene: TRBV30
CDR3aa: AWSVAVGYT

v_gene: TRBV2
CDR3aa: ASTRDSNTEAF

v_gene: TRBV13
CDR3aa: ASSQRGGYQETQY

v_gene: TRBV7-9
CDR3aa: ASSVTGTGAYEQY

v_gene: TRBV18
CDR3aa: ASSPGTDNEQF

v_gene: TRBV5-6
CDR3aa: ASSHWTGTNTEAF

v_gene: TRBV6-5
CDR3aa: ASSYSRLANEQF